Reported below is one T cell receptor (beta chain). This sample is part of a study of technical replicates of blood from several donors. The CDR3 sequence is 13 residues long. V dropped 7 bases and J dropped 4; count of bases not matched to a gene: 6. Germline lookup yields CDR1 MNHEY and CDR2 SVGAGI. Clones were read by immunoSEQ multiplex PCR, and TCRdb kept only the in-frame ones, dropping some. The table records approximately 59,000 clones, 86% of them present only once. The TCR was taken from a human donor in good health. Some clones in this sample may be carry-over from other donors' samples. The sequenced sample consisted of PBMCs. The chain has TRBV6-5 and TRBJ1-2, with 7 bases identical to TRBD1. The CDR3 reads CASNPGGSYGYTF. The CDR3 bases are TGTGCCAGCAACCCAGGGGGGAGCTATGGCTACACCTTC.